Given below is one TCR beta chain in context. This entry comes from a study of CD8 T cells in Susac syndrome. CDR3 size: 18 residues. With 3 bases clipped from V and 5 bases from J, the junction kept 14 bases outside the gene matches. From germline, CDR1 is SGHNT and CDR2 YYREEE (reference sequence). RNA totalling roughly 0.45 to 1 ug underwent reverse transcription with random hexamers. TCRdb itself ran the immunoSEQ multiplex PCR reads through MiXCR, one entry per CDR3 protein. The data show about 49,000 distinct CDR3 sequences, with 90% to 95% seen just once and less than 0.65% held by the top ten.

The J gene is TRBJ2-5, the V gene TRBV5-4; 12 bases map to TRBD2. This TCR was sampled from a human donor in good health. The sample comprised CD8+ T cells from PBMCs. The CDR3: CASSSSLGTSGLGETQYF. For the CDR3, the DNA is TGTGCCAGCAGCTCTAGCCTTGGGACTAGCGGGCTGGGGGAGACCCAGTACTTC.